The rows below give T cell receptor beta chains drawn from one sample of a study of shared clonotypes between healthy human individuals. Sequencing was performed with immunoSEQ multiplex PCR; in TCRdb, only in-frame clones are kept and a portion is missing. The repertoire holds 950,000 to 1,300,000 clones, with around four fifths as singletons. The sequenced sample consisted of memory CD4+ T cells sorted from blood. These receptor sequences come from a young man in good health. The CDR3 runs from the conserved cysteine through the conserved F or W. A D gene is named only where the DNA matches it firmly. A row's size may be missing; if present it is once, few, many or a size class.

v_gene: TRBV4-1; j_gene: TRBJ2-1; abundance: -; d_gene: -; CDR3nt: TGCGCCAGCAGCCAAGAAATGTACAATGAGCAGTTCTTC; CDR3aa: CASSQEMYNEQFF
v_gene: TRBV4-1; j_gene: TRBJ2-7; abundance: -; d_gene: TRBD1; CDR3nt: TGCGCCAGCAGCCAAACAGGGGCCGCCTCCTACGAGCAGTACTTC; CDR3aa: CASSQTGAASYEQYF
v_gene: TRBV7-9; j_gene: TRBJ2-7; abundance: -; d_gene: -; CDR3nt: TGTGCCAGCAGATATAGGGACGACTACGAGCAGTACTTC; CDR3aa: CASRYRDDYEQYF
v_gene: TRBV5-1; j_gene: TRBJ1-1; abundance: -; d_gene: TRBD1; CDR3nt: TGCGCCAGCAGCTTGGCTCAGGGGGCTAACGCTGAAGCTTTCTTT; CDR3aa: CASSLAQGANAEAFF
v_gene: TRBV6-1; j_gene: TRBJ2-7; abundance: once; d_gene: TRBD1; CDR3nt: TGTGCCAGCTACCCCCGTTTTACAGGGGGCGAGCAGTACTTC; CDR3aa: CASYPRFTGGEQYF
v_gene: TRBV28; j_gene: TRBJ1-1; abundance: few; d_gene: TRBD1; CDR3nt: TGTGCCACCAGGACAGGTGTTAACACTGAAGCTTTCTTT; CDR3aa: CATRTGVNTEAFF
v_gene: TRBV28; j_gene: TRBJ2-3; abundance: once; d_gene: -; CDR3nt: TGTGCCAGCAGTTTATCCTTGGGTAGCGGAAGTAACACAGATACGCAGTATTTT; CDR3aa: CASSLSLGSGSNTDTQYF
v_gene: TRBV30; j_gene: TRBJ2-2; abundance: -; d_gene: -; CDR3nt: TGTGCCTGGAGTGTACAACCACTCACCGGGGAGCTGTTTTTT; CDR3aa: CAWSVQPLTGELFF
v_gene: TRBV4-2; j_gene: TRBJ2-5; abundance: once; d_gene: -; CDR3nt: TGTGCCAGCAGCCAAGAAGGGGGGTCTGCCCAAGAGACCCAGTACTTC; CDR3aa: CASSQEGGSAQETQYF
v_gene: TRBV6-5; j_gene: TRBJ1-4; abundance: once; d_gene: -; CDR3nt: TGTGCCAGCAACAACCTAGGAGCAACTAATGAAAAACTGTTTTTT; CDR3aa: CASNNLGATNEKLFF
v_gene: TRBV27; j_gene: TRBJ1-2; abundance: -; d_gene: -; CDR3nt: TGTGCCAGCAGTTTAACCCCACTTCAAAACTATGGCTACACCTTC; CDR3aa: CASSLTPLQNYGYTF
v_gene: TRBV7-9; j_gene: TRBJ1-5; abundance: few; d_gene: TRBD1; CDR3nt: TGTGCCAGCAGCCCTTCGGACAGGGTTGGTCAGCCCCAGCATTTT; CDR3aa: CASSPSDRVGQPQHF
v_gene: TRBV4-2; j_gene: TRBJ1-5; abundance: -; d_gene: TRBD1; CDR3nt: TGTGCCAGCAGCCAAGAAGTCGGACAGGGGAATCAGCCCCAGCATTTT; CDR3aa: CASSQEVGQGNQPQHF
v_gene: TRBV10-3; j_gene: TRBJ2-1; abundance: -; d_gene: TRBD2; CDR3nt: TGTGCCATCAGTGAGTCAAGGACTAGCGGGAATCAGGATGAGCAGTTCTTC; CDR3aa: CAISESRTSGNQDEQFF
v_gene: TRBV29-1; j_gene: TRBJ2-5; abundance: once; d_gene: TRBD2; CDR3nt: TGCAGCGTTGAACTGGGGCTAGCGGGAGGGAAGACCCAGTACTTC; CDR3aa: CSVELGLAGGKTQYF
v_gene: TRBV7-9; j_gene: TRBJ2-2; abundance: -; d_gene: TRBD2; CDR3nt: TGTGCCAGCAGTCGAACCCCGCCCGGGACTAGGCGCACCGGGGAGCTGTTTTTT; CDR3aa: CASSRTPPGTRRTGELFF
v_gene: TRBV6-6; j_gene: TRBJ1-2; abundance: -; d_gene: -; CDR3nt: TGTGCCAGCAAGGGGGAATATGGCTACACCTTC; CDR3aa: CASKGEYGYTF
v_gene: TRBV7-2; j_gene: TRBJ2-3; abundance: -; d_gene: -; CDR3nt: TGTGCCAGCAGCGTTCGTACGGGGACTGGGGATACGCAGTATTTT; CDR3aa: CASSVRTGTGDTQYF